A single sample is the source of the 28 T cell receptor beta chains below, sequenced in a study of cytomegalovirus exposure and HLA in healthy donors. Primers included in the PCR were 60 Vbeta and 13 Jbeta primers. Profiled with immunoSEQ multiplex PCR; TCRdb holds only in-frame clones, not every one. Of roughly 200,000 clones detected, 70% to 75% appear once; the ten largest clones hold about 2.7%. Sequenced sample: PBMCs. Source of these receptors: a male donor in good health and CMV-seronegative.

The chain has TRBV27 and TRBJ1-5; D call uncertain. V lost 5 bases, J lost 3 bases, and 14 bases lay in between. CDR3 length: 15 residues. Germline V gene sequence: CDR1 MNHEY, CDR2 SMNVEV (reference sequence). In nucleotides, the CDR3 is TGTGCCAGCAGTCCGACGGGGATCGCCAATCAGCCCCAGCATTTT. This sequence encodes CASSPTGIANQPQHF.

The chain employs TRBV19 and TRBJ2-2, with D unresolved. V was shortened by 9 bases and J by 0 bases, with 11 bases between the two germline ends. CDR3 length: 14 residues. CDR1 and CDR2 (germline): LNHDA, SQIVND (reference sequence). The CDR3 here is CASAGYANTGELFF. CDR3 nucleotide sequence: TGTGCCAGCGCAGGCTACGCGAACACCGGGGAGCTGTTTTTT.

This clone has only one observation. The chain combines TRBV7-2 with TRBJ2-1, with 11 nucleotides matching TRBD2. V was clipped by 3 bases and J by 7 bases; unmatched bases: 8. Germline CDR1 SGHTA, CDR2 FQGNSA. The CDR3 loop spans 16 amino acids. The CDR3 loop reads CASSFLAGGFKNEQFF. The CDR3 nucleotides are TGTGCCAGCAGCTTCCTAGCGGGAGGTTTCAAGAATGAGCAGTTCTTC.

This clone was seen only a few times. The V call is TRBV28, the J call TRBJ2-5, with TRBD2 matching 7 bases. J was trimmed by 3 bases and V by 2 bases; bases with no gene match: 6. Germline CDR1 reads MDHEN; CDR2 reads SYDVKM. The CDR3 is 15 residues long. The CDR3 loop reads CASSLGGGSKETQYF. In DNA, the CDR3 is TGTGCCAGCAGTTTAGGAGGCGGGAGCAAAGAGACCCAGTACTTC.

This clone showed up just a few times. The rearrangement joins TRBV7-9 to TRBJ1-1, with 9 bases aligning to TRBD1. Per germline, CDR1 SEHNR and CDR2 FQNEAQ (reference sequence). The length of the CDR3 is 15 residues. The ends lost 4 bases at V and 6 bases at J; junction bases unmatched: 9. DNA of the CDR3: TGTGCCAGCAGCTCCCCGGACAGGGGTAGGGCTGAAGCTTTCTTT. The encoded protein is CASSSPDRGRAEAFF.

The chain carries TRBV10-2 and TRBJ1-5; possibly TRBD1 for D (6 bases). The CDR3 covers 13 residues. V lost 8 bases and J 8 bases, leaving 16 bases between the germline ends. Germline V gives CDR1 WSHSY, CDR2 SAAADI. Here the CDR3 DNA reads TGCGCCAGCGGAGAAGGGGGTGGTGAGCCCCAGCATTTT. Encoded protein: CASGEGGGEPQHF.

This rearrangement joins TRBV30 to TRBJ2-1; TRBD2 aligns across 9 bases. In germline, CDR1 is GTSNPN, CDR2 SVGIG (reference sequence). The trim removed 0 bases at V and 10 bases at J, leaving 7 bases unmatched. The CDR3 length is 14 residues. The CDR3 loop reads CAWSVLSAGGEQFF. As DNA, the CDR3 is TGTGCCTGGAGTGTATTATCGGCGGGAGGGGAGCAGTTCTTC.

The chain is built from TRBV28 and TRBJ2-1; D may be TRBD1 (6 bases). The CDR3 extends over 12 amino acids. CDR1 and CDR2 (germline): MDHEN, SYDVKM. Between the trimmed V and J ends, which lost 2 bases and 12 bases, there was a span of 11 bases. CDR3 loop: CASSLQGRRQFF. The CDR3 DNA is TGTGCCAGCAGTTTACAGGGGCGGCGGCAGTTCTTC.

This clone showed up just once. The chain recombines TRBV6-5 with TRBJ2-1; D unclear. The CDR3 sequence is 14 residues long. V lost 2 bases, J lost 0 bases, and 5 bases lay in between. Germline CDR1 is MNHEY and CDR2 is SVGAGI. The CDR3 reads CASSYASSYNEQFF. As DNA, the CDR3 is TGTGCCAGCAGTTACGCGAGCTCCTACAATGAGCAGTTCTTC.

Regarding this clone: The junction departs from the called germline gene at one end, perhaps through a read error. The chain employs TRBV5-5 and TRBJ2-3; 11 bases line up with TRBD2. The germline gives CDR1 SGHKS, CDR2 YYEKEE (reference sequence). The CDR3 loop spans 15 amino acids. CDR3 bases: TGTGCCAGCAACTTGCGCACTAGCGGGAGTGATACGCAGTATTTT. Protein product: CASNLRTSGSDTQYF.

The CDR3 is CATSSLPGSGANVLTF. As DNA, the CDR3 is TGTGCCACCAGCAGCCTACCTGGCTCTGGGGCCAACGTCCTGACTTTC. This rearrangement joins TRBV15 to TRBJ2-6; unclear D gene. This CDR3 region has 16 residues. The V and J ends lost 3 bases and 0 bases respectively, with 9 bases between them. The V gene's germline CDR1 is LNHNV and CDR2 YYDKDF (reference sequence).

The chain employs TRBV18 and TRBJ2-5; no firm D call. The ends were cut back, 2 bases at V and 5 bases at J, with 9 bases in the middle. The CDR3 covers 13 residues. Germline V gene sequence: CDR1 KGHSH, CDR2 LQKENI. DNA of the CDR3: TGTGCCAGCTCACCAGCCAGTTTGGAGACCCAGTACTTC. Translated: CASSPASLETQYF.

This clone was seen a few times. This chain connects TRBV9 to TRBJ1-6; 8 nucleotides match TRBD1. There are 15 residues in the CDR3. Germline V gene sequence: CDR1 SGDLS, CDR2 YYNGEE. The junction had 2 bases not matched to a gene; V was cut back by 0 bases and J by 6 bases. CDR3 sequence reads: CASSVDGQGNSPLHF. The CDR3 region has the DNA TGTGCCAGCAGCGTAGATGGACAGGGTAATTCACCCCTCCACTTT.

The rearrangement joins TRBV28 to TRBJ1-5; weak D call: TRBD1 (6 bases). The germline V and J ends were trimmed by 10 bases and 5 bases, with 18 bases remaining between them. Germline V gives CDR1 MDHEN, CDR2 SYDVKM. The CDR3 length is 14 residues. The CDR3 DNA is TGTGCCAACCAGGGGATAGGGGGTCATCAGCCCCAGCATTTT. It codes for CANQGIGGHQPQHF.

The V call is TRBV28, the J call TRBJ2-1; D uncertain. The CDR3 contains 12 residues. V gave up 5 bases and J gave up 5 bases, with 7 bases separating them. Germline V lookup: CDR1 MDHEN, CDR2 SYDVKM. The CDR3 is CASSTRDNEQFF. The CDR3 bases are TGTGCCAGCAGTACCCGGGACAATGAGCAGTTCTTC.

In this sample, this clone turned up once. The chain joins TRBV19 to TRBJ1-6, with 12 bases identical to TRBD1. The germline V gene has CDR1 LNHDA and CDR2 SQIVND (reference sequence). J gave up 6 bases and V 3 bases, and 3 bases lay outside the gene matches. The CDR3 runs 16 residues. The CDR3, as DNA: TGTGCCAGTAGTATCGGGGACAGGGGGCCTAATTCACCCCTCCACTTT. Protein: CASSIGDRGPNSPLHF.

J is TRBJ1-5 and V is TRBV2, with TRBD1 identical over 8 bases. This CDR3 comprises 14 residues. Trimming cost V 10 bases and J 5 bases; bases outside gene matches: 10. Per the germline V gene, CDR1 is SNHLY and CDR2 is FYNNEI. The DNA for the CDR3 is TGTGCCACCAGGACAGGGAATTTCGATCAGCCCCAGCATTTT. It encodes CATRTGNFDQPQHF.

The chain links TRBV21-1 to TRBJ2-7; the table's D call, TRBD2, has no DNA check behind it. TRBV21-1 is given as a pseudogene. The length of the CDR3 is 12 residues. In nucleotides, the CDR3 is TGTGCCAGCAGCATGAGCTCCTACGAGCAGTACTTC. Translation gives CASSMSSYEQYF.

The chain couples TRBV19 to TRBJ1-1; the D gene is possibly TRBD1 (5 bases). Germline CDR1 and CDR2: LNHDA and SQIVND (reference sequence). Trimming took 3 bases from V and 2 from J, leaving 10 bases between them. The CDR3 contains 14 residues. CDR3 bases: TGTGCCAGTAGTATCCCAGGGCCTAACACTGAAGCTTTCTTT. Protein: CASSIPGPNTEAFF. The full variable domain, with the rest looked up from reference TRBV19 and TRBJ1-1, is DGGITQSPKYLFRKEGQNVTLSCEQNLNHDAMYWYRQDPGQGLRLIYYSQIVNDFQKGDIAEGYSVSREKKESFPLTVTSAQKNPTAFYLCASSIPGPNTEAFFGQGTRLTVV.

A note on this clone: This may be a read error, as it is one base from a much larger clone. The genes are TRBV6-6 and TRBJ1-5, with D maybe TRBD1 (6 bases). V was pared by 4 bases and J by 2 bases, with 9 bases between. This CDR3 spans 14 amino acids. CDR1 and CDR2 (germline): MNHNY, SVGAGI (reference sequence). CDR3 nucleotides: TGTGCCAGCAGTTCCCGACAGGGCAATCAGCCCCAGCATTTT. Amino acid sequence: CASSSRQGNQPQHF.

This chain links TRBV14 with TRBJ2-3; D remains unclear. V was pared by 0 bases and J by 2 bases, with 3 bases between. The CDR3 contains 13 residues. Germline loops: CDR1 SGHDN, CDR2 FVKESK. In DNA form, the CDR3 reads TGTGCCAGCAGCCAAGATTACACAGATACGCAGTATTTT. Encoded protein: CASSQDYTDTQYF.

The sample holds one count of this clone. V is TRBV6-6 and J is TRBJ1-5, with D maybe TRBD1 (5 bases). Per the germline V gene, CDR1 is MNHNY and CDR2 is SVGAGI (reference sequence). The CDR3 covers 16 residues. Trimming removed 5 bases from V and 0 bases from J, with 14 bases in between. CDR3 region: CASSSQGQASNQPQHF. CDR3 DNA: TGTGCCAGCAGTAGCCAGGGCCAGGCTAGCAATCAGCCCCAGCATTTT.

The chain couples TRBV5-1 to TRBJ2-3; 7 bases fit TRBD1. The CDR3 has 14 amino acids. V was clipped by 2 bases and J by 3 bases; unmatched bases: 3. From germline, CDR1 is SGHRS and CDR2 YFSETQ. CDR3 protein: CASSFGTETDTQYF. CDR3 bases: TGCGCCAGCAGCTTCGGGACAGAAACAGATACGCAGTATTTT.

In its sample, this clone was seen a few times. The CDR3 sequence: CACRTDQETQYF. The CDR3 nucleotides read TGTGCCTGTAGGACAGACCAAGAGACCCAGTACTTC. This chain connects TRBV30 to TRBJ2-5; D is possibly TRBD1 (6 bases). Germline CDR1 GTSNPN, CDR2 SVGIG (reference sequence). This CDR3 spans 12 amino acids. Trimming removed 6 bases at V and 0 bases at J, with 8 bases between.

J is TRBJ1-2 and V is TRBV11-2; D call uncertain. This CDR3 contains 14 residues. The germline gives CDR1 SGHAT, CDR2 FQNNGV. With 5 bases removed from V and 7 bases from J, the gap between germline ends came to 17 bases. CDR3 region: CASSPRDPTGGYTF. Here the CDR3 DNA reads TGTGCCAGCAGCCCCCGAGACCCGACGGGTGGCTACACCTTC.

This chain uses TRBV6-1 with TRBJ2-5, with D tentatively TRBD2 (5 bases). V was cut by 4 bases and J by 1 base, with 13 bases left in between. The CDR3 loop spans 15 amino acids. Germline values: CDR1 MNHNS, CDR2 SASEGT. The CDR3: CASSGERAIQETQYF. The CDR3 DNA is TGTGCCAGCAGTGGAGAGAGGGCCATCCAAGAGACCCAGTACTTC.

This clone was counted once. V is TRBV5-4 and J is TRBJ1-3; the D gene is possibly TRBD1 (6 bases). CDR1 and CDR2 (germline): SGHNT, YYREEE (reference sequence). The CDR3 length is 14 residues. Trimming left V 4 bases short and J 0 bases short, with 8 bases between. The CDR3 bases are TGTGCCAGCAGCGTACAGGGCTCTGGAAACACCATATATTTT. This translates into CASSVQGSGNTIYF.

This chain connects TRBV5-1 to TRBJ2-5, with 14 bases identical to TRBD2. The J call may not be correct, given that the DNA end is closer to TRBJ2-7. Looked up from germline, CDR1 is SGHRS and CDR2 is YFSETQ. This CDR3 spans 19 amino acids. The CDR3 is CASKPPGLAGAVSSYEQYF. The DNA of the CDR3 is TGCGCCAGCAAACCTCCGGGACTAGCGGGAGCCGTGTCCTCCTACGAGCAGTACTTC.